The sequence of this T cell receptor (beta chain) was determined in a study of T-cell reconstitution after alpha-beta-depleted transplantation in children. During its preparation, the TCRbeta library received unique molecular identifiers. Using its own MiXCR run on the PCR reads, TCRdb lists one record per CDR3 protein. The sample shows 100,000 or so distinct CDR3 sequences, around 6% of them seen only once. Ten or more counts support this clonotype. Its antigen is unidentified. The study's findings and limits: Expanded graft clones, several hundred of them, were reportedly the source of alpha-beta T cells about two months after transplant.

The CDR3 runs 12 residues. V lost 1 base to trimming and J lost 6 bases, with 5 bases between them. The germline CDR1 and CDR2 sequences are WSHSY and SAAADI. Here the sequenced sample was PBMCs, mostly from graft donor cells, taken 60 days after TCRalphabeta/CD19-depleted stem cell transplant. This chain connects TRBV10-2 to TRBJ2-3; D uncertain. The receptor's source is a female patient aged 2-10 years who had a stem cell transplant for Fanconi anemia, so the T cells may come from the graft donor. This chain's CDR3 is CASSEFRDTQYF. The CDR3 DNA reads TGCGCCAGCAGTGAGTTCCGGGATACGCAGTATTTT.